Listed below are T cell receptor beta chains from one sample, sequenced in a study of T cell responses to AZD1222 COVID-19 vaccine. TCRdb's table, derived via immunoSEQ multiplex PCR, lists solely in-frame clones and lacks some. The table has under 200,000 clones, 90% seen once. The specimen comprised peripheral blood, sampled on day 0 of AZD1222 vaccination. These receptors were obtained from an adult in good health. Each CDR3 is given with its conserved first and last residue.

>TRBV18|TRBJ1-1
CASSQDTLGTEAFF
>TRBV11-2|TRBJ1-5
CASSFGGNQPQHF
>TRBV29-1|TRBJ1-2
CSVERAGGSVRYGYTF
>TRBV2|TRBJ2-5
CASRPPGSRQWTQYF
>TRBV28|TRBJ1-1
CASSSYRDFVEAFF
>TRBV18|TRBJ1-1
CASSPRTGLLNTEAFF
>TRBV6-5|TRBJ2-1
CASRRQGISYNEQFF
>TRBV28|TRBJ2-2
CASSLSPSGNTGELFF
>TRBV4-2|TRBJ2-7
CASSQGGQGLYEQYF
>TRBV19|TRBJ1-5
CASSIDPAQPPNQPQHF
>TRBV7-3|TRBJ1-3
CASGFPGRGNTIYF
>TRBV29-1|TRBJ1-1
CSARGSGRTEAFF
>TRBV13|TRBJ1-1
CASSLGIQSEAFF
>TRBV3-1/TRBV3-2|TRBJ1-4
CASSQGRGRINEKLFF
>TRBV19|TRBJ1-4
CASSGGTGVEKLFF
>TRBV6-5|TRBJ2-5
CASRKTYQETQYF
>TRBV12-3/TRBV12-4|TRBJ1-6
CASSNSRPLHF
>TRBV2|TRBJ1-6
CAVQRGTGNSPLHF
>TRBV4-1|TRBJ1-1
CASSQVNLNTEAFF
>TRBV5-4|TRBJ2-3
CASSSGQLPSTDTQYF
>TRBV5-1|TRBJ1-2
CASSLVWQGGARSYGYTF
>TRBV28|TRBJ1-4
CASSLNEKLFF
>TRBV28|TRBJ1-2
CASSPPTGGYTF
>TRBV5-1|TRBJ2-7
CASSLADSYSSEQYF
>TRBV12-3/TRBV12-4|TRBJ2-1
CASRDRSEQFF
>TRBV7-9|TRBJ1-2
CASRGTAEENYGYTF
>TRBV27|TRBJ1-6
CASSPTGSSYNSPLHF
>TRBV14|TRBJ1-1
CASSQGRVTEAFF
>TRBV5-5|TRBJ1-1
CASSPPGQENTEAFF
>TRBV5-8|TRBJ2-6
CASSPEGPGANVLTF
>TRBV28|TRBJ2-7
CASSSSVGDGYF
>TRBV6-5|TRBJ2-3
CASSYVGGGSTDTQYF
>TRBV30|TRBJ1-4
CAWSVPGGATNEKLFF
>TRBV15|TRBJ1-2
CATSREADPYGYTF
>TRBV4-1|TRBJ1-5
CASSQEGGQGSNQPQHF
>TRBV7-2|TRBJ1-1
CASSRDRGNTEAFF
>TRBV2|TRBJ2-3
CASSEQSLENTQYF
>TRBV6-2/TRBV6-3|TRBJ2-7
CASSDAGTAIYEQYF
>TRBV2|TRBJ1-1
CASSSDENTEAFF
>TRBV10-2|TRBJ1-4
CASIGDEKLFF
>TRBV5-1|TRBJ2-5
CASSDQQITQYF
>TRBV4-2|TRBJ2-7
CASSQGGLRDRGYEQYF
>TRBV3-1/TRBV3-2|TRBJ2-5
CASSLQGGNQETQYF
>TRBV3-1/TRBV3-2|TRBJ2-1
CASSQDQTGWNEQFF
>TRBV2|TRBJ1-5
CASSGWQGGYSNQPQHF
>TRBV7-3|TRBJ1-1
CASSPGAVNTEAFF
>TRBV4-1|TRBJ2-3
CASSQDSGDTDTQYF
>TRBV6-5|TRBJ1-2
CASRSQENYGYTF
>TRBV19|TRBJ1-1
CASPGAGNTEAFF
>TRBV11-3|TRBJ2-7
CASSTRQGYEQYF
>TRBV6-1|TRBJ1-4
CASSEAENEKLFF
>TRBV4-3|TRBJ1-2
CASSQAGLPLGGYTF
>TRBV10-1|TRBJ1-5
CASSGGWPGQALESNQPQHF
>TRBV7-9|TRBJ1-4
CASSLLDIDNEKLFF